Listed below are T cell receptor beta chains from one sample, sequenced in a study of T cells in Graves' hyperthyroidism and ophthalmopathy. TCRdb used MiXCR to reprocess the multiplex PCR reads, holding one entry per CDR3 protein. The data hold about 540,000 distinct CDR3 sequences, with around 46% observed a single time. Sequences were obtained from peripheral blood or thyroid tissue (not recorded which). These receptor sequences come from a young woman with Graves' hyperthyroidism. Each CDR3 is given without its conserved first and last residue.

V gene,J gene,CDR3 protein
TRBV7-2,TRBJ2-7,ASSVTGRVYEQY
TRBV7-2,TRBJ1-3,ASSGHTIY
TRBV11-3,TRBJ2-5,ASSFRGFRETQY
TRBV7-8,TRBJ1-2,ASSLNGQAYGYT
TRBV29-1,TRBJ2-7,SVAGLATYEQY
TRBV10-3,TRBJ1-2,AIRWDRGDYGYT
TRBV3-1,TRBJ1-6,ASSLTGKRDSPLH
TRBV10-3,TRBJ2-5,ASSILVAAKETQY
TRBV19,TRBJ2-5,ASGRTPTSETQY
TRBV25-1,TRBJ2-2,ASEWGGPNTGELF
TRBV2,TRBJ2-5,ATTSGRGETQY
TRBV10-3,TRBJ1-6,AISEQGAESSPLH
TRBV10-3,TRBJ2-7,ATLDKLIGTSYEQY
TRBV10-3,TRBJ1-5,AIRGDSSNQPQH
TRBV25-1,TRBJ1-4,ASSDWTDEKLF
TRBV7-9,TRBJ2-2,ASSLADSGELF
TRBV25-1,TRBJ2-3,ASTSGRADTQY
TRBV5-1,TRBJ1-3,ASSLIGTGGVENTIY
TRBV29-1,TRBJ1-2,SVLPGQGNYGYT
TRBV2,TRBJ1-2,ASSEGENDYGYT
TRBV6-1,TRBJ2-7,ASVGRSGSYEQY
TRBV20-1,TRBJ2-7,SARSILRSYEQY
TRBV7-9,TRBJ1-1,ASSLEGTAYTEAF
TRBV2,TRBJ1-5,ASSEGLGRPQH
TRBV2,TRBJ2-7,ASTEGLAGDEQY
TRBV2,TRBJ1-2,ASSPYGQPNYGYT
TRBV5-1,TRBJ1-1,ASSSSGASGTEAF
TRBV5-1,TRBJ1-6,ASSLVRSENSPLH
TRBV2,TRBJ1-6,ASSGQEGSPLH
TRBV12-3/TRBV12-4,TRBJ1-1,ASSTYKMNTEAF
TRBV7-3,TRBJ2-6,ASSLGQGAYVLT
TRBV2,TRBJ2-2,ASRGDTGELF
TRBV7-9,TRBJ2-7,ASSNRDYEQY
TRBV10-3,TRBJ1-1,AISDWGREEAF